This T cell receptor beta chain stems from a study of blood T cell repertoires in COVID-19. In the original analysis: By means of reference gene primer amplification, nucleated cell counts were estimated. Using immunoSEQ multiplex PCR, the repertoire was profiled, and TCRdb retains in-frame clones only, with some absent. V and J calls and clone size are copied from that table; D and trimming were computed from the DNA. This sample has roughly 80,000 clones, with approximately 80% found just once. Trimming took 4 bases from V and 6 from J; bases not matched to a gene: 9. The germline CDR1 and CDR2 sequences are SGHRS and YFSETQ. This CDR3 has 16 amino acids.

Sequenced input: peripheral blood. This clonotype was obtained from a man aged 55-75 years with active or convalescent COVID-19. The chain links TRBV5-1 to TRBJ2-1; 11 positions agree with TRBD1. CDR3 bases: TGCGCCAGCAGCCCCCTGGACAGGGGGCGAATCAATGAGCAGTTCTTC. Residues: CASSPLDRGRINEQFF.